A selection of T cell receptor beta chains follows, all from one sample in a study of blood T cells in healthy people across ages. MiXCR was run by TCRdb on the 5' RACE reads, yielding one entry per CDR3 protein. In the table there are 750,000 to 950,000 distinct CDR3 sequences, 25% to 30% of which are singletons. These data also formed part of another study, on T cells of mothers and their children.

The source material was blood. The receptor set was obtained from a woman in her thirties or forties in good health. CDR3s include the opening cysteine and the closing phenylalanine or tryptophan.

>TRBV6-6|TRBJ1-2
CASSYSGREGGYTF
>TRBV6-6|TRBJ1-5
CASRHPGQEYSNQPQHF
>TRBV28|TRBJ2-3
CASSLYRGAITDTQYF
>TRBV12-3/TRBV12-4|TRBJ1-6
CASSRRQGANNSPLHF
>TRBV7-3|TRBJ2-3
CASSSLTSGGRTDTQYF
>TRBV14|TRBJ2-5
CASSQLDGRRETQYF
>TRBV7-2|TRBJ2-4
CASSSATGGYGQYF
>TRBV9|TRBJ1-2
CASSVVGGDYGYTF
>TRBV20-1|TRBJ2-5
CSATPPGTSGLQEIQYF
>TRBV21-1|TRBJ2-1
CASSDRDRGLNEQFF
>TRBV7-2|TRBJ2-4
CASSRDRSKNIQYF
>TRBV3-1|TRBJ2-7
CASSQDRGGREQYF
>TRBV12-3/TRBV12-4|TRBJ1-2
CASTNRQRLNYGYTF
>TRBV7-2|TRBJ2-4
CASTKTLGGPLNIQYF
>TRBV7-2|TRBJ2-3
CASSLAAGAYTDTQYF
>TRBV20-1|TRBJ2-3
CSAPTSGGVRDTQYF
>TRBV11-2|TRBJ2-7
CASSYRDMGNYEQYF
>TRBV7-9|TRBJ2-5
CASSLAEWYQETQYF
>TRBV28|TRBJ2-3
CASSLFLGTTDTQYF
>TRBV5-1|TRBJ2-7
CASCSTGTADEQYF
>TRBV9|TRBJ2-3
CASSPPGSGTDTQYF
>TRBV9|TRBJ1-1
CASSNRTAREAFF
>TRBV7-2|TRBJ2-2
CASSSLGGGAGGELFF
>TRBV7-2|TRBJ1-1
CASSPGRMEAFF
>TRBV5-1|TRBJ1-5
CASSLVPGAEQPQHF
>TRBV28|TRBJ2-2
CASSIRGGFTGELFF
>TRBV9|TRBJ1-2
CASNGGIQHYGYTF
>TRBV6-5|TRBJ2-7
CASSYGLAGRTYNEQYF
>TRBV12-3/TRBV12-4|TRBJ2-3
CASSPRSQTDTQYF
>TRBV10-3|TRBJ2-2
CAIKGGAGTGELFF
>TRBV20-1|NA
CSARGDRVAYEQYF
>TRBV28|TRBJ2-7
CASTIGSTDSYYEQYF
>TRBV12-3/TRBV12-4|TRBJ2-1
CASNTPRDRETFEQFF
>TRBV28|TRBJ1-2
CASSLRGQGYTF
>TRBV27|TRBJ1-6
CASSLAYRGISNSPLHF
>TRBV6-6|TRBJ2-7
CASSRDPSSYEQYF
>TRBV7-9|TRBJ1-1
CASTYTGAMNTEAFF
>TRBV7-6|TRBJ1-5
CASSLASGQPQHF
>TRBV2|TRBJ2-1
CASSEYEQFF
>TRBV5-1|TRBJ1-2
CASSLGTGETGGYTF
>TRBV7-9|TRBJ1-4
CAGSLGVDPNEKLFF
>TRBV12-3/TRBV12-4|TRBJ1-6
CASSSTDRGRNSPLHF
>TRBV2|TRBJ2-3
CASVGTDKVPDTQYF
>TRBV4-1|TRBJ2-7
CASSETGSLNYEQYF
>TRBV15|TRBJ2-1
CATSRERTGDDNEQFF
>TRBV7-2|TRBJ2-7
CASSFAGPDLYEQYF
>TRBV11-1|TRBJ1-1
CASRSKDRLNTEAFF
>TRBV20-1|TRBJ2-5
CSARDQSAAQKETQYF
>TRBV5-1|TRBJ1-1
CASSWRTRNTEAFF
>TRBV7-2|TRBJ2-7
CASSSWTGYEQYF
>TRBV29-1|TRBJ2-7
CSVEDPDRGRHEQYF
>TRBV5-1|TRBJ2-3
CASSLVGRHPSTDAQYF
>TRBV5-5|TRBJ1-2
CASSPRTGFNYGYTF